This note documents a single T cell receptor (beta chain) sequence. The sample comes from a study of blood T cell repertoires in COVID-19. Trimming removed 4 bases from V and 2 bases from J; junction bases left unmatched: 5. The germline gives CDR1 SEHNR, CDR2 FQNEAQ (reference sequence). This CDR3 has 14 residues. Profiled with immunoSEQ multiplex PCR; TCRdb holds only in-frame clones, not every one. Of roughly 400,000 clones listed, about 88% are singletons. This sequence originates from a young woman who had been exposed to COVID-19. Source material: PBMCs or T cells enriched from blood (not recorded which). The chain recombines TRBV7-9 with TRBJ2-7, with 7 bases that match TRBD1. CDR3 loop: CASSSGQATYEQYF. The CDR3 region has the DNA TGTGCCAGCAGCTCCGGACAGGCCACCTACGAGCAGTACTTC. The whole variable domain, filled in from reference TRBV7-9 and TRBJ2-7, reads DTGVSQNPRHKITKRGQNVTFRCDPISEHNRLYWYRQTLGQGPEFLTYFQNEAQLEKSRLLSDRFSAERPKGSFSTLEIQRTEQGDSAMYLCASSSGQATYEQYFGPGTRLTVT.